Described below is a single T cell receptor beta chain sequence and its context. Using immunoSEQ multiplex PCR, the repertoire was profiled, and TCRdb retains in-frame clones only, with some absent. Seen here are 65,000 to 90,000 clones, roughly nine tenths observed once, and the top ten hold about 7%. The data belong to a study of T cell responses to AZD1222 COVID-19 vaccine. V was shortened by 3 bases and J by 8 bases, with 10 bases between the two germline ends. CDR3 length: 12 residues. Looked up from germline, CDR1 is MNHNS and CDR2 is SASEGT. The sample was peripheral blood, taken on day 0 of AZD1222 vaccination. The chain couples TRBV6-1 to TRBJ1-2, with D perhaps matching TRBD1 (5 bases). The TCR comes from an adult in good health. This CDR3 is CASSDRAEGYTF. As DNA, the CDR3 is TGTGCCAGCAGTGACAGGGCTGAGGGCTACACCTTC.